This TCR beta chain derives from a study of long-term antiretroviral therapy in people with HIV. Study findings and constraints: Collection of the blood, which took place between the mid-2000s and the late 2010s, possibly occurred under older ART regimens.

Germline V lookup: CDR1 MNHNS, CDR2 SASEGT. The ends were cut back, 4 bases at V and 7 bases at J, with 8 bases in the middle. The CDR3 has 12 residues. As to this clone: The antigen is undetermined.

With survey level as its setting, the immunoSEQ assay was v3.0. This table comes from immunoSEQ multiplex PCR, and its TCRdb copy is limited to in-frame clones, with some not included. The sample yields roughly 34,000 clones, 70% to 80% seen once. Donors each had at least one pre-ART PBMC sample and at least two post-ART ones. This receptor was identified in a man between 18 and 29 years old with HIV. This chain uses TRBV6-1 with TRBJ2-1; TRBD2 might be the D (5 bases). The sequenced sample was unsorted PBMCs, obtained 1.9 years after starting antiretroviral therapy. This CDR3 is CASSGLSNEQFF. The CDR3 DNA reads TGTGCCAGCAGTGGACTATCAAATGAGCAGTTCTTC.